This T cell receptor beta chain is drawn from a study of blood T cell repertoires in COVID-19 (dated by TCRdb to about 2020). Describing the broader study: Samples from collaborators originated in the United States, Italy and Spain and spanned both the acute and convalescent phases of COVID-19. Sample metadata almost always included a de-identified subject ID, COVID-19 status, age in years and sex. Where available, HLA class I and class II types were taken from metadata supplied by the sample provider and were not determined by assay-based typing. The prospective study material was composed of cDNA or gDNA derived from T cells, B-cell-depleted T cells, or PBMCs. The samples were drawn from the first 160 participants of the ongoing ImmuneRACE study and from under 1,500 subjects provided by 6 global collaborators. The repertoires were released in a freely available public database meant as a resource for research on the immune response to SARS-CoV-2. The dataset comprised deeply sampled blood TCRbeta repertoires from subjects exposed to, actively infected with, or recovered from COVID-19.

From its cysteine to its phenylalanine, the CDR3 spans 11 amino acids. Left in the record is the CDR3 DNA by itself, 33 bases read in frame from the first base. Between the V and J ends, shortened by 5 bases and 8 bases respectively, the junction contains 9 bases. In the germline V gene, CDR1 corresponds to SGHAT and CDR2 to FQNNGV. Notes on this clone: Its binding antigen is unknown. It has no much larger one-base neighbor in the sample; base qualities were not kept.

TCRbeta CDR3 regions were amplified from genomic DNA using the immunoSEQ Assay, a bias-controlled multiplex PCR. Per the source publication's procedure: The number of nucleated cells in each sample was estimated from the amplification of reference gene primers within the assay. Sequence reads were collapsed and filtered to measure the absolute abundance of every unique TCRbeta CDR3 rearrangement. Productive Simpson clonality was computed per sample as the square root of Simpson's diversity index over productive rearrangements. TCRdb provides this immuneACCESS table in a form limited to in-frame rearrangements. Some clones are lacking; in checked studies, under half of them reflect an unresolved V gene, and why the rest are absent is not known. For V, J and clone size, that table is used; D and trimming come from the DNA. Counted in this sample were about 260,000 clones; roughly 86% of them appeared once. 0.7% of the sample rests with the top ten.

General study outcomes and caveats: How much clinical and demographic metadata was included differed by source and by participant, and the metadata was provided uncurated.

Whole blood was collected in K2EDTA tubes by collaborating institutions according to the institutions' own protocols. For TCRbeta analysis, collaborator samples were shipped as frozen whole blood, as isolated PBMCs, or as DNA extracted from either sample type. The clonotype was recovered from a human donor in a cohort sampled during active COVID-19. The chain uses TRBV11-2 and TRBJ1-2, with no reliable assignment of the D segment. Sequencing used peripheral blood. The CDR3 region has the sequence CASSPNLGYTF. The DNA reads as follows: TGTGCCAGCAGCCCTAATCTGGGCTACACCTTC.